This T cell receptor (beta chain) emerged from a study of post-analysis software for immune sequencing data. Study as a whole: Patients had relapsing-remitting, secondary progressive or progressive-relapsing multiple sclerosis; some lacked subtype.

The authors incorporated unique molecular identifiers into the TCR beta cDNA libraries. Once 1 to 10 million T cells were used, roughly 0.5 million cDNA molecules resulted. MiXCR was run by TCRdb on the PCR reads, yielding one entry per CDR3 protein. The table records more than 500,000 distinct CDR3 sequences, around a third of them present only once. Trimming pared 1 base from V and 1 base from J, leaving 8 bases between. The CDR3 loop spans 14 amino acids. In germline, CDR1 is MNHNS, CDR2 SASEGT. The study's findings and limits: There were five TRBV segments more frequent in patients than controls, and TRBV5-6, TRBV5-1 and TRBV20-1 were among them.

The table lists this clonotype with a few counts. The antigen is unknown. The receptor was isolated from a girl younger than 18 with multiple sclerosis. The sequenced material came from blood. The rearrangement links TRBV6-1 to TRBJ2-7; D unresolved. CDR3 sequence (DNA): TGTGCCAGCAGTGAAGATTGGGGTTCCTACGAGCAGTACTTC. This translates into CASSEDWGSYEQYF.